This T cell receptor beta chain was sequenced in a study of cytomegalovirus exposure and HLA in healthy donors. Germline V gene data show CDR1 as MDHEN and CDR2 as SYDVKM. This CDR3 region has 10 residues. Trimming removed 6 bases at V and 8 bases at J, with 7 bases between. With 60 Vbeta and 13 Jbeta primers, the PCR was carried out. Assay used: immunoSEQ multiplex PCR; TCRdb lists only in-frame clones, some missing. The table has around 100,000 clones, about four fifths seen once. Concerning this clone: The target antigen is unknown.

Overall study results and limits: A previous analysis found most TCR beta V segments productive roughly 87% or roughly 30% of the time. Sequencing had likely introduced a cluster of highly shared sequence variants as an artifact. A later analysis revealed that TCR association rates differed between HLA loci, peaking at DRB1 and bottoming out at HLA-C.

Sequences were obtained from PBMCs. The receptor was isolated from a woman in her 70s in good health and CMV-seropositive. This chain uses TRBV28 with TRBJ1-1; D unresolved. The CDR3 reads CASRSSEAFF. As DNA, the CDR3 is TGTGCCAGCAGGTCATCCGAAGCTTTCTTT.